This is a list of T cell receptor beta chains from one sample in a study of identifying expanded T cells in peripheral blood. The method was immunoSEQ multiplex PCR; TCRdb's version includes in-frame clones alone and lacks a portion of them. This sample has more than 55,000 clones; approximately 87% occur once, and the top ten carry roughly 4.8%. The sample comprised blood. All receptors derive from a person aged 18 to 75 in good health. Each CDR3 is given with its conserved first and last residue. D genes are given only for firm matches. Not all rows give a size; the values are once, few, many and, for expanded clones, a class.

>TRBV5-1|15|-|TRBJ2-2|TRBD1
CASSLNRGHTGELFF
TGCGCCAGCAGCTTGAACAGGGGGCACACCGGGGAGCTGTTTTTT
>TRBV4-1|16|-|TRBJ2-5|TRBD2
CASSLGLAGGRETQYF
TGCGCCAGCAGCCTGGGACTAGCGGGGGGGCGAGAGACCCAGTACTTC
>TRBV27|13|-|TRBJ1-2|-
CAQDRGPLWGYTF
TGTGCTCAGGACAGAGGGCCTCTATGGGGCTACACCTTC
>TRBV6-1|13|-|TRBJ1-3|-
CASGGAYGNTIYF
TGTGCCAGCGGGGGGGCTTACGGAAACACCATATATTTT
>TRBV6-1|14|-|TRBJ1-2|-
CASRGTPLNYGYTF
TGTGCCAGCAGGGGGACACCCTTGAACTATGGCTACACCTTC
>TRBV18|17|once|TRBJ1-5|-
CASSPPKAGRGNQPQHF
TGTGCCAGCTCACCACCTAAGGCGGGCAGGGGAAATCAGCCCCAGCATTTT
>TRBV25-1|13|-|TRBJ1-1|TRBD1
CASSSTGGTEAFF
TGTGCCAGCAGTTCAACAGGGGGCACTGAAGCTTTCTTT
>TRBV19|13|-|TRBJ1-5|-
CASKVNGNQPQHF
TGTGCCAGTAAAGTAAACGGCAATCAGCCCCAGCATTTT
>TRBV30|13|few|TRBJ1-6|-
CAWNHRDNSPLHF
TGTGCCTGGAACCACAGGGATAATTCACCCCTCCACTTT
>TRBV2|14|-|TRBJ2-1|TRBD2
CASTPGLAGVFQFF
TGTGCCAGCACCCCGGGACTAGCGGGAGTATTCCAGTTCTTC
>TRBV7-9|16|-|TRBJ1-3|TRBD1
CASSFGTGGAGNTIYF
TGTGCCAGCAGCTTTGGGACAGGCGGTGCGGGAAACACCATATATTTT
>TRBV7-2|13|once|TRBJ2-1|-
CASRRQEAGEQFF
TGTGCCAGCAGGAGACAGGAAGCGGGTGAGCAGTTCTTC
>TRBV6-1|13|-|TRBJ1-5|-
CASTVRIDQPQHF
TGTGCCAGCACTGTCAGGATCGATCAGCCCCAGCATTTT